This TCR beta chain came from a study of PD-L1 blockade in urothelial cancer. Study at large: Blood analyses occurred 3 weeks (second dose) and 6 weeks post treatment start. Among blood samples, the median T cell count was some 140,000.

Each PCR had synthetic TCR analog templates added to it as a spike-in. TCRdb's table, derived via immunoSEQ multiplex PCR, lists solely in-frame clones and lacks some. The table lists 98,000 or so clones, around 87% of them singletons, with 1.6% in the top ten. Time point described: pretreatment peripheral blood. Sample numbers ranged from 1 to 8 per patient, encompassing pretreatment and on-treatment collections. J gave up 5 bases and V 5 bases, and 7 bases lay outside the gene matches. Germline CDR1 is SGHAT and CDR2 is FQNNGV. The CDR3 is 14 amino acids. This chain joins TRBV11-2 and TRBJ2-5, with 8 bases lining up with TRBD1. This clonotype was obtained from a man aged 55-75 years with urothelial cancer. The source was PBMCs, collected around atezolizumab (anti-PD-L1) treatment. CDR3 DNA: TGTGCCAGCAGCCTCAGGACAGGGAGGGAGACCCAGTACTTC. Amino acids: CASSLRTGRETQYF.